These 12 T cell receptor beta chains originate from one sample sequenced in a study of blood T cell repertoires in COVID-19. The method was immunoSEQ multiplex PCR; TCRdb's version includes in-frame clones alone and lacks a portion of them. The sample lists under 250,000 clones, about 92% occurring once. Sequencing input: peripheral blood. The source is a man younger than 45 with acute or convalescent COVID-19.

The chain employs TRBV3-1 (or the pseudogene TRBV3-2) and TRBJ2-3; TRBD2 agrees at 7 bases. V shed 1 base and J 14 bases; nucleotides not matched to a gene: 6. This CDR3 contains 12 residues. CDR1 LGHDT and CDR2 YNNKEL come from the germline V gene (reference sequence). Here the CDR3 DNA reads TGTGCCAGCAGCCAAGGGGGGGGTTTGAGGTATTTT. This translates into CASSQGGGLRYF.

V usage is TRBV5-5 and J usage is TRBJ2-7; D is possibly TRBD1 (6 bases). This CDR3 contains 14 residues. The ends were cut back, 1 base at V and 11 bases at J, with 19 bases in the middle. Germline-derived CDR1 and CDR2 are SGHKS and YYEKEE (reference sequence). The CDR3 region is CASSLQGGDRGKYF. The CDR3 nucleotides are TGTGCCAGCAGCTTGCAAGGGGGAGATCGAGGGAAGTACTTC.

This rearrangement joins TRBV5-4 to TRBJ2-5, with 7 bases matching TRBD2. The trim removed 0 bases at V and 5 bases at J, leaving 1 base unmatched. The CDR3 is made up of 13 amino acids. The V gene's germline CDR1 is SGHNT and CDR2 YYREEE (reference sequence). The CDR3 DNA reads TGTGCCAGCAGCTTGGGGCGGGAGGAGACCCAGTACTTC. Residues: CASSLGREETQYF.

This clone was counted once. The rearrangement joins TRBV12-5 to TRBJ2-3; possibly TRBD2 for D (5 bases). The CDR3 covers 15 residues. V lost 2 bases and J lost 5, with 14 bases in between. CDR1 is LGHNT and CDR2 is FRNRAP in the germline V gene. CDR3 bases: TGTGCTAGTGGTTTGTTTGGCGGGCTCGAAGATACGCAGTATTTT. Amino acid sequence: CASGLFGGLEDTQYF.

In its sample, this clone was seen once. The chain employs TRBV5-1 and TRBJ2-7, with D perhaps matching TRBD1 (7 bases). The CDR3 runs to 14 residues. Trimming took 1 base from V and 2 from J, leaving 10 bases between them. Germline values: CDR1 SGHRS, CDR2 YFSETQ. The DNA for the CDR3 is TGCGCCAGCAGCTTGCCAGGGGGGACCTACGAGCAGTACTTC. Protein product: CASSLPGGTYEQYF.

This chain joins TRBV6-5 and TRBJ1-5, with D tentatively TRBD1 (6 bases). Germline CDR1 reads MNHEY; CDR2 reads SVGAGI. V was clipped by 7 bases and J by 2 bases, with 12 bases between them. The CDR3 extends over 14 amino acids. The CDR3 protein is CASTKGGGNQPQHF. The DNA of the CDR3 is TGTGCCAGCACTAAGGGGGGGGGCAATCAGCCCCAGCATTTT.

This chain joins TRBV5-5 and TRBJ1-5; maybe TRBD1 (6 bases). CDR3 length: 15 amino acids. V was trimmed by 1 base and J by 4 bases, leaving 12 bases between them. CDR1 is SGHKS, CDR2 YYEKEE, per germline (reference sequence). CDR3 region: CASSLLGQGNQPQHF. CDR3 nucleotide sequence: TGTGCCAGCAGCTTGCTTGGGCAGGGGAATCAGCCCCAGCATTTT.

This rearrangement joins TRBV19 to TRBJ1-6; possibly TRBD1 for D (6 bases). Deletions cut 3 bases from V and 9 bases from J, with 21 bases between. CDR3 length: 17 residues. From germline, CDR1 is LNHDA and CDR2 SQIVND (reference sequence). CDR3 loop: CASSIEQGSRVGSPLHF. The CDR3, as DNA: TGTGCCAGTAGTATTGAACAGGGTAGTCGCGTTGGTTCACCCCTCCACTTT.

The sample holds one count of this clone. This chain joins TRBV10-3 and TRBJ2-1; D possibly corresponds to TRBD1 (5 bases). The ends were cut back, 6 bases at V and 9 bases at J, with 18 bases in the middle. This CDR3 contains 14 residues. Per germline, CDR1 ENHRY and CDR2 SYGVKD. CDR3 nucleotides: TGTGCCATCAGCCCCAGGGCCCAGATGGGTGAGCAGTTCTTC. Its translation: CAISPRAQMGEQFF.

The gene calls are TRBV28 and TRBJ1-2; TRBD1 aligns across 8 bases. Germline trimming cut 6 bases from V and 2 bases from J; bases unmatched to any gene: 5. This CDR3 region has 14 residues. From germline, CDR1 is MDHEN and CDR2 SYDVKM. The CDR3 DNA reads as TGTGCCAGCAGCTCAGGGACAGGCAACTATGGCTACACCTTC. As protein: CASSSGTGNYGYTF.

The chain joins TRBV18 to TRBJ1-1; D gene unclear. Between the trimmed V and J ends, which lost 3 bases and 0 bases, there was a span of 8 bases. CDR1 and CDR2 from the germline V gene are KGHSH and LQKENI. The CDR3 consists of 14 residues. The CDR3 region is CASSPQSLNTEAFF. CDR3 nucleotides: TGTGCCAGCTCACCCCAGTCCCTGAACACTGAAGCTTTCTTT.

J is TRBJ2-2 and V is TRBV6-5; the D gene is possibly TRBD1 (5 bases). Per the germline V gene, CDR1 is MNHEY and CDR2 is SVGAGI. The CDR3 has 14 amino acids. Trimming removed 5 bases from V and 2 bases from J, with 9 bases in between. The CDR3 loop reads CASSTQGNTGELFF. In DNA, the CDR3 is TGTGCCAGCAGTACCCAGGGTAACACCGGGGAGCTGTTTTTT.